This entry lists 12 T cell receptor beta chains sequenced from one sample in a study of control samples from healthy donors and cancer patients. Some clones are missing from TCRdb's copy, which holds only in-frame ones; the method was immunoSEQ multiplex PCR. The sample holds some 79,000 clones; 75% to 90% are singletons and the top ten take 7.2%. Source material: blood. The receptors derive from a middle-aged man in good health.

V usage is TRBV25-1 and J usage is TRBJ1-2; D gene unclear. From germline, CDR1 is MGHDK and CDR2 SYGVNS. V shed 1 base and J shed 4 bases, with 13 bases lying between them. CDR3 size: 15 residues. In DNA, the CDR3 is TGTGCCAGCAGTGAATGGGGAGGGAACACCTATGGCTACACCTTC. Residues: CASSEWGGNTYGYTF.

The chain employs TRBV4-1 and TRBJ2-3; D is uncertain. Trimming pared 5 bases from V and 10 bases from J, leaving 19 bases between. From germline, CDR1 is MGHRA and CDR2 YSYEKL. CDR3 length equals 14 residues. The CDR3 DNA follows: TGCGCCAGCAGCTTCCGAATGTCGACATGGGCGCAGTATTTT. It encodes CASSFRMSTWAQYF.

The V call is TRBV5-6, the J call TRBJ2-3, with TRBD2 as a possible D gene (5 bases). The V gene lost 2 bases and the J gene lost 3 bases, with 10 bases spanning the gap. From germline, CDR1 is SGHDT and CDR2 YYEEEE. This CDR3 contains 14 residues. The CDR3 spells CASSLGLATDTQYF. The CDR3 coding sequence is TGTGCCAGCAGCTTAGGCCTAGCTACAGATACGCAGTATTTT.

For the CDR3, the DNA is TGCGCCAGCAGCTCCGGGACAGTTCCAACCGGGGAGCTGTTTTTT. Its translation: CASSSGTVPTGELFF. The rearrangement joins TRBV5-1 to TRBJ2-2; 7 nucleotides match TRBD1. CDR1 SGHRS and CDR2 YFSETQ come from the germline V gene. The CDR3 runs 15 residues. V lost 3 bases to trimming and J lost 5 bases; unmatched junction nucleotides: 7. Filled out from reference TRBV5-1 and TRBJ2-2, the complete variable domain reads KAGVTQTPRYLIKTRGQQVTLSCSPISGHRSVSWYQQTPGQGLQFLFEYFSETQRNKGNFPGRFSGRQFSNSRSEMNVSTLELGDSALYLCASSSGTVPTGELFFGEGSRLTVL.

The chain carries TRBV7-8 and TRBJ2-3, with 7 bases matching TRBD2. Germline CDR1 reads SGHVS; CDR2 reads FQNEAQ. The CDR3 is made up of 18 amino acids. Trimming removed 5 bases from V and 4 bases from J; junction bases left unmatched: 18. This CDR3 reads CASSPRPGGTSPPDTQYF. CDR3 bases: TGTGCCAGCAGCCCACGCCCCGGGGGGACCTCCCCCCCAGATACGCAGTATTTT.

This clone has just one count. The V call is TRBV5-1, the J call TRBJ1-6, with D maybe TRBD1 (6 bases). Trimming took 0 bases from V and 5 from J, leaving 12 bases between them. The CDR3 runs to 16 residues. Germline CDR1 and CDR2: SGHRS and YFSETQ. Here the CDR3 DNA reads TGCGCCAGCAGCTTGGCCACAGGGCGGAATAATTCACCCCTCCACTTT. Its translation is CASSLATGRNNSPLHF.

Here the CDR3 DNA reads TGTGCCAGCAGCCGAGGACTAGCGGGGGGGCTACACGGGGAGCTGTTTTTT. It specifies CASSRGLAGGLHGELFF. The chain joins TRBV6-2 or TRBV6-3 to TRBJ2-2, with 15 bases fitting TRBD2. The germline V gene encodes CDR1 MNHEY and CDR2 SVGEGT. V trimming: 6 bases; J trimming: 7 bases; junction bases outside the gene matches: 9. The CDR3 is 17 residues long.

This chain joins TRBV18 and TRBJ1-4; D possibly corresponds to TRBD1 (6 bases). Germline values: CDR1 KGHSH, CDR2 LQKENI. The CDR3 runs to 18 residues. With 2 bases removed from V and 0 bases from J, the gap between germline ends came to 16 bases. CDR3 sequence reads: CASSPKQGMEATNEKLFF. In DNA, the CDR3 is TGTGCCAGCTCACCAAAACAGGGTATGGAGGCAACTAATGAAAAACTGTTTTTT.

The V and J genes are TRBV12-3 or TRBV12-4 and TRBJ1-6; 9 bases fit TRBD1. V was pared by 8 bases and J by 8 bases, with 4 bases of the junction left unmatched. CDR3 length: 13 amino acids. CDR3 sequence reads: CASRQGVDSPLHF. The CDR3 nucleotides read TGTGCCAGCCGACAGGGGGTCGATTCACCCCTCCACTTT.

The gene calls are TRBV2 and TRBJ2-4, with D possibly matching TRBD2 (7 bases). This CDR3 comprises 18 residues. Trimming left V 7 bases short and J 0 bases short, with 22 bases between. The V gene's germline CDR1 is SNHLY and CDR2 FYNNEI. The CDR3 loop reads CASISDLGGQVAKNIQYF. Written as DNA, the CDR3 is TGTGCCAGCATCTCCGACTTGGGGGGGCAGGTAGCCAAAAACATTCAGTACTTC.

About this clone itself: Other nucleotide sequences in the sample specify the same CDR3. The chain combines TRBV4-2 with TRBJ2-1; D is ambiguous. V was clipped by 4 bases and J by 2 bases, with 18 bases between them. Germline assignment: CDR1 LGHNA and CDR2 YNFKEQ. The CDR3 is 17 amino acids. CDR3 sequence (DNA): TGTGCCAGCAGCCGCAGATACGCAGCCGACACCTACAATGAGCAGTTCTTC. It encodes CASSRRYAADTYNEQFF.

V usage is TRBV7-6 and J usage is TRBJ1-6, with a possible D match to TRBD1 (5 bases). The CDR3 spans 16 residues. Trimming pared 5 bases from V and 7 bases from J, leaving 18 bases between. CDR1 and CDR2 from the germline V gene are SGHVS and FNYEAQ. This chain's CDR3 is CASSPIPGSQNSPLHF. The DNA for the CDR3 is TGTGCCAGCAGCCCAATTCCAGGGTCCCAGAATTCACCCCTCCACTTT.